This T cell receptor beta chain was identified during a study of T cell responses to AZD1222 COVID-19 vaccine. Whole-study findings and limits: When two AZD1222 doses had been given, Spike-specific TCR breadth and depth rose. CD4 TCRs linked to vaccination spanned spike, dominating at 160-218 and 743-854. Donor demographics were predominantly white British with a female majority; clonal diversity may be underestimated. Sampling captured repertoires only after the peak T cell response.

About this clone: Its antigen is as yet unknown.

Some clones are missing from TCRdb's copy, which holds only in-frame ones; the method was immunoSEQ multiplex PCR. The sample contains about 150,000 clones, about 90% of which appear only once. The sequenced sample was peripheral blood, obtained on day 0 of MenACWY control vaccination. The sequence came from an adult in good health.

CDR3 residues: CACAGGDYGYTF. CDR3 coding DNA: TGTGCTTGCGCGGGAGGGGACTATGGCTACACCTTC. The rearrangement joins TRBV6-6 to TRBJ1-2, with D possibly TRBD1 on 5 matching bases. This CDR3 region has 12 residues. The germline V gene encodes CDR1 MNHNY and CDR2 SVGAGI (reference sequence).